This TCR beta chain was observed in a study of radiotherapy plus CTLA-4 blockade in lung cancer. CDR3 size: 18 residues. Germline CDR1 reads MGHRA; CDR2 reads YSYEKL. Trimming took off 2 bases at V and 9 bases at J, with 29 bases between the two ends. The repertoire was sequenced with immunoSEQ multiplex PCR; TCRdb's copy has only in-frame clones and lacks some. The table includes 100,000 to 150,000 clones, about nine tenths detected once. The material sequenced was peripheral blood, taken from a patient treated with radiotherapy plus ipilimumab. J is TRBJ2-7 and V is TRBV4-1, with D possibly being TRBD1 (6 bases). The TCR sequence derives from a human donor with non-small cell lung cancer that progressed on radiotherapy plus ipilimumab. CDR3 sequence: CASSQNRVSAADQIVQYF. The DNA for the CDR3 is TGCGCCAGCAGCCAAAACAGGGTTTCCGCGGCAGACCAGATTGTGCAGTACTTC.